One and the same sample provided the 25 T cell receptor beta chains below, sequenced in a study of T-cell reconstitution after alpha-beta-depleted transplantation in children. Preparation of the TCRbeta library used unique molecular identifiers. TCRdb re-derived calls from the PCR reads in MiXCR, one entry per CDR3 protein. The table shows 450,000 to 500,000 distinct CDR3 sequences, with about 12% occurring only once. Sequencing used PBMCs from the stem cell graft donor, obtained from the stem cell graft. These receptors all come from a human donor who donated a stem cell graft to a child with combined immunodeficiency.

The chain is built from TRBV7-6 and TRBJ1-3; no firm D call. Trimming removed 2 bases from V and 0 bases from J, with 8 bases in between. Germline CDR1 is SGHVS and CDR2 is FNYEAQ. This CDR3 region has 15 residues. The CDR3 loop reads CASSLIGPSGNTIYF. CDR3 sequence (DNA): TGTGCCAGCAGCTTAATTGGCCCCTCTGGAAACACCATATATTTT. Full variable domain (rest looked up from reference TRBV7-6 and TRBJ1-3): GAGVSQSPRYKVTKRGQDVALRCDPISGHVSLYWYRQALGQGPEFLTYFNYEAQQDKSGLPNDRFSAERPEGSISTLTIQRTEQRDSAMYRCASSLIGPSGNTIYFGEGSWLTVV.

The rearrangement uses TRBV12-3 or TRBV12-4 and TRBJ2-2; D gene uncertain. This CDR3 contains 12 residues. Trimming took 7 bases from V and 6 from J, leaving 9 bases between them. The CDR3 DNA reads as TGTGCCAGCACCCTGTGGCCCGGGGAGCTGTTTTTT. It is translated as CASTLWPGELFF.

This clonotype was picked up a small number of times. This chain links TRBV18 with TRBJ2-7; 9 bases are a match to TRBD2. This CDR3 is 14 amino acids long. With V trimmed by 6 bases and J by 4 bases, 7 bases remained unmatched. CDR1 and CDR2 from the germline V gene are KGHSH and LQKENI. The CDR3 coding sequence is TGTGCCAGCTCCCCGGGACTAGCACTTTACGAGCAGTACTTC. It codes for CASSPGLALYEQYF.

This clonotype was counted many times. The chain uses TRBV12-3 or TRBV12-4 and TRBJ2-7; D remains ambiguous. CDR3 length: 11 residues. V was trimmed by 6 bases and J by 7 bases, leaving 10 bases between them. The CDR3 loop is CASSLGAEQYF. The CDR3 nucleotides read TGTGCCAGCAGCCTAGGTGCAGAGCAGTACTTC.

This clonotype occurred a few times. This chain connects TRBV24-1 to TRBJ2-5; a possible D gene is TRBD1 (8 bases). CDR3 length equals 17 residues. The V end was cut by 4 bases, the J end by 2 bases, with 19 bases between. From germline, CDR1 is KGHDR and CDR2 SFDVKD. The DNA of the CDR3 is TGTGCCACCAGTGACCCAGGACAGGGAGGGCCACAAGAGACCCAGTACTTC. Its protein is CATSDPGQGGPQETQYF.

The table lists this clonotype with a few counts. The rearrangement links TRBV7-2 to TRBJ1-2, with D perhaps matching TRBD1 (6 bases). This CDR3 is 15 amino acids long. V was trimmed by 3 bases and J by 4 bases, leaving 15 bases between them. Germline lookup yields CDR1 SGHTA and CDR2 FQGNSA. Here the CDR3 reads CASSLTRGAVYGYTF. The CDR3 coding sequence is TGTGCCAGCAGCTTGACCCGGGGGGCCGTCTATGGCTACACCTTC.

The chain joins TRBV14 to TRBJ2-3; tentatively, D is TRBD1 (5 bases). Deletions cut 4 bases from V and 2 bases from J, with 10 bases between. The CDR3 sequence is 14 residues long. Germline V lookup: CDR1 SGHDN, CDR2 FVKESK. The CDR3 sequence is CASSRQIYTDTQYF. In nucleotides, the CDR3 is TGTGCCAGCAGCCGACAGATTTACACAGATACGCAGTATTTT.

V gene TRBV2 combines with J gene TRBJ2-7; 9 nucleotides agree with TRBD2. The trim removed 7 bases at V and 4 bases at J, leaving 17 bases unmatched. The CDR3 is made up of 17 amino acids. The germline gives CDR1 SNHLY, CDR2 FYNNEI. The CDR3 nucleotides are TGTGCCAGCAAGGAGACGGGGTTGCGGGAGGGCACTTACGAGCAGTACTTC. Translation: CASKETGLREGTYEQYF.

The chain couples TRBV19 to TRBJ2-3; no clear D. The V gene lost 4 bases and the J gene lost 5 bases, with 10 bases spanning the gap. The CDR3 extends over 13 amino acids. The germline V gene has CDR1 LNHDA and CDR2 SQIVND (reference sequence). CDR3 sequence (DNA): TGTGCCAGTAGTACCCTGCCTGGAGATACGCAGTATTTT. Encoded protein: CASSTLPGDTQYF.

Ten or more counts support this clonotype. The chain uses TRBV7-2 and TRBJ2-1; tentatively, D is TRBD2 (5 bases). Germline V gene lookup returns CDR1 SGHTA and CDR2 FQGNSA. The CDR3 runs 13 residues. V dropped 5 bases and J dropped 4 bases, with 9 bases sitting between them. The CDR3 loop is CASSAGIYNEQFF. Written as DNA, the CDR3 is TGTGCCAGCAGCGCCGGGATATACAATGAGCAGTTCTTC.

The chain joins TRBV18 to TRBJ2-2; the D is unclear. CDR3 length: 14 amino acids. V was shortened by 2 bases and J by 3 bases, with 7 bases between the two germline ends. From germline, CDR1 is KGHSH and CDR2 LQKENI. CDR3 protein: CASSPSHDTGELFF. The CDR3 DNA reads TGTGCCAGCTCACCATCCCACGACACCGGGGAGCTGTTTTTT.

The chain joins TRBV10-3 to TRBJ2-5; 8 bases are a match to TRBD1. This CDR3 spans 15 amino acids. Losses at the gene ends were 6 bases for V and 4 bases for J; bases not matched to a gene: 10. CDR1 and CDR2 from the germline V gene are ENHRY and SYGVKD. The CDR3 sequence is CAIRAGGQGGETQYF. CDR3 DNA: TGTGCCATCAGAGCCGGAGGACAGGGAGGAGAGACCCAGTACTTC.

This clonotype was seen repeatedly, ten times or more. The CDR3 sequence is CASSTSGLGLGEQFF. The CDR3 nucleotides are TGTGCCAGCAGTACCTCAGGACTAGGTCTTGGGGAGCAGTTCTTC. The chain is built from TRBV6-1 and TRBJ2-1; TRBD2 aligns across 7 bases. The CDR3 consists of 15 residues. The V gene end was trimmed by 5 bases and the J gene end by 10 bases; junction bases not matched to a gene: 14. Germline assignment: CDR1 MNHNS and CDR2 SASEGT.

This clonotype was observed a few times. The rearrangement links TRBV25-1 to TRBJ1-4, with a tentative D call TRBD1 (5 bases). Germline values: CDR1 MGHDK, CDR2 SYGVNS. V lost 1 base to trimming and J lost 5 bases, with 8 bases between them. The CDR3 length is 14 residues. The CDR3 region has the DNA TGTGCCAGCAGTGAATGGGACGGCAATGAAAAACTGTTTTTT. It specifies CASSEWDGNEKLFF.

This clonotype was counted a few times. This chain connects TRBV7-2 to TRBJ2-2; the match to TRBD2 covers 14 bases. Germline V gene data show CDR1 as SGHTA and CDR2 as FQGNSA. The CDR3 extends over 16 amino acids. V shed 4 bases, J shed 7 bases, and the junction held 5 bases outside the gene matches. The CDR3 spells CASSSTSGGAGGELFF. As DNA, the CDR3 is TGTGCCAGCAGCTCGACTAGCGGGGGGGCCGGCGGGGAGCTGTTTTTT. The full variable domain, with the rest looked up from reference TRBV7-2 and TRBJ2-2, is GAGVSQSPSNKVTEKGKDVELRCDPISGHTALYWYRQSLGQGLEFLIYFQGNSAPDKSGLPSDRFSAERTGGSVSTLTIQRTQQEDSAVYLCASSSTSGGAGGELFFGEGSRLTVL.

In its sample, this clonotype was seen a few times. CDR3 residues: CASSYVHRGFFKQYF. The CDR3, as DNA: TGTGCCAGCAGTTATGTGCACAGGGGATTTTTCAAGCAGTACTTC. The chain carries TRBV6-5 and TRBJ2-7; 7 bases fit TRBD1. Germline V gene data show CDR1 as MNHEY and CDR2 as SVGAGI. J gave up 8 bases and V 3 bases, and 13 bases lay outside the gene matches. CDR3 size: 15 residues.

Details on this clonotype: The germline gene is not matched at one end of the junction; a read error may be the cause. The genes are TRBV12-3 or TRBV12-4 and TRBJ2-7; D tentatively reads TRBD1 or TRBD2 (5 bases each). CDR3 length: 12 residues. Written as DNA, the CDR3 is TGTGCCAGCAGTTTAGTAGCGAGGGGCCAGGCCTTC. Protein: CASSLVARGQAF.

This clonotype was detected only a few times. Here the CDR3 reads CASSVGSSSGSNEQFF. In DNA form, the CDR3 reads TGTGCCAGCAGCGTAGGTTCGTCTAGCGGGAGTAATGAGCAGTTCTTC. This rearrangement joins TRBV9 to TRBJ2-1, with 10 bases aligning to TRBD2. V lost 0 bases to trimming and J lost 7 bases; unmatched junction nucleotides: 7. From germline, CDR1 is SGDLS and CDR2 YYNGEE. There are 16 residues in the CDR3.

The CDR3 sequence: CASSSSGGGGTDTQYF. The CDR3, as DNA: TGTGCCAGCAGCTCTAGCGGGGGAGGTGGCACAGATACGCAGTATTTT. The chain employs TRBV7-2 and TRBJ2-3; 10 positions match TRBD2. CDR3 length: 16 residues. Germline V gene sequence: CDR1 SGHTA, CDR2 FQGNSA. V lost 4 bases to trimming and J lost 1 base; unmatched junction nucleotides: 5.

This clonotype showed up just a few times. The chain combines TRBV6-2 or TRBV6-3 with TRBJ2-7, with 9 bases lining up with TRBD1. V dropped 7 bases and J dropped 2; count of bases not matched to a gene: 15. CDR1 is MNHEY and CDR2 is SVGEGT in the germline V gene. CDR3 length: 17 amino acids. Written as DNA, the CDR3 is TGTGCCAGCACCCCACCTCTCGGGACAGGGAGGACCTACGAGCAGTACTTC. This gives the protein CASTPPLGTGRTYEQYF.

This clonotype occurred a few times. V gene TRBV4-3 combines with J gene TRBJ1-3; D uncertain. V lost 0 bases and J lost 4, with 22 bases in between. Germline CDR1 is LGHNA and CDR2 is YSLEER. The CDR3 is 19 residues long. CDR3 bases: TGCGCCAGCAGCCAAGAATCAACCGGTGGTGCAGGAAGGGGAAACACCATATATTTT. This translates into CASSQESTGGAGRGNTIYF.

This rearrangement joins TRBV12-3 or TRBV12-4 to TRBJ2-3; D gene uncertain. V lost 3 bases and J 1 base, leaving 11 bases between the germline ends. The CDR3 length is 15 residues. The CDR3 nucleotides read TGTGCCAGCAGTTTGGTTGCGGAAGGCACAGATACGCAGTATTTT. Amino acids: CASSLVAEGTDTQYF.

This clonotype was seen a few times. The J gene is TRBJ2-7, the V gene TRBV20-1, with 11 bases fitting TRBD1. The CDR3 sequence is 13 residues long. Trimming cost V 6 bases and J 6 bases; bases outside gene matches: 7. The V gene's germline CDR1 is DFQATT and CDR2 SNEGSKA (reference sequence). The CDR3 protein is CSARDRGWGEQYF. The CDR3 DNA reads TGCAGTGCACGGGACAGGGGGTGGGGCGAGCAGTACTTC.

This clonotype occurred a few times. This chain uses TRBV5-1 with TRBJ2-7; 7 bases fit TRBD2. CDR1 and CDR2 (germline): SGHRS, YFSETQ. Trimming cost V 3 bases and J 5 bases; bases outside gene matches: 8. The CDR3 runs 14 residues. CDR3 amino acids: CASSSLGAGNEQYF. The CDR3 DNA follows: TGCGCCAGCAGCTCCCTAGGAGCGGGGAACGAGCAGTACTTC.

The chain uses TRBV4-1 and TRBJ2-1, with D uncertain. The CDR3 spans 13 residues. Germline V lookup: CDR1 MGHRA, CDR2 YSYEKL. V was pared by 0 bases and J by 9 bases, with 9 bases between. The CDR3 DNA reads TGCGCCAGCAGCCAAGAAGTGGGGATTGAGCAGTTCTTC. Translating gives CASSQEVGIEQFF.